Sequencing of this TCR beta chain was carried out in a study of regulatory T cells in long-lasting Graves disease (dated by TCRdb to about 2021). Background on the whole study: Antithyroid drugs had been taken for less than 3 months by newly diagnosed Graves' disease patients. Peripheral blood TCR sequencing and RNA sequencing compared persistent Graves' disease patients with newly diagnosed Graves' disease patients. The study took place in China and was registered as a clinical trial. A total of 35 or so samples were covered by TCR sequencing, comprising some 13 persistent and about 20 newly diagnosed Graves' disease patients. Beyond this particular receptor, the publication reports: Persistent patients shared more public clonotypes among themselves (around 3,000) than newly diagnosed patients did (about 900). The authors acknowledged the small sample size as a limitation that may reduce accuracy. Compared with newly diagnosed patients, patients with persistent Graves' disease had lower TCR Shannon entropy and fewer highly expanded clones, which suggests clonal expansion. Only peripheral blood was studied, because thyroid tissue, the primary lesion, was inaccessible. Sequencing and analysis were restricted to the TCR beta chain.

The library relied on multiplex PCR. Sequencing instrument: Illumina HiSeq 4000. iRepertoire HTBI primers and Arm-PCR amplification of CDR3 regions were used to construct TCR beta libraries. PCR products were gel purified before sequencing. Processing in the source paper ran as follows. A total of around 66 TRBV and 14 TRBJ segments were identified across samples and were used for gene usage analysis of CDR3 amino acid clonotypes. Filtered high-quality paired reads were merged into contigs using COPE and FqMerger. BLAST was used to align contigs to IMGT TRBV, TRBD and TRBJ reference genes, with CDR3 defined following IMGT. Clonotypes above 0.1% frequency were classified as highly expanded clones. Shannon entropy served as the measure of repertoire diversity, while the Gini coefficient captured V-J evenness. Public clonotypes were defined as clonotypes shared by more than one individual. TCRdb reprocessed the public reads (quality trimming at Q25 with fastp, clone calling with MiXCR) and kept in-frame beta chains. CDR3 protein duplicates are merged, each entry listing the most common genes and DNA. TCRdb's processing, not the authors', yielded these V and J calls. In all, the sample holds a few hundred thousand distinct CDR3 sequences, and approximately 15% of those were seen once. The top ten hold about 7.8% of the sample.

Note on this clonotype: Its antigen is unknown. Within one base of it there is no much larger clone, and no base qualities were kept.

This specimen's time point label, interpreted: newly diagnosed GD, antithyroid drugs for less than 3 months. For both TCR sequencing and RNA sequencing, RNA was extracted from PBMCs using TRIzol. The diagnosis of Graves' disease was made according to American Thyroid Association guidelines. Patients for the study were recruited at an endocrinology department in Xi'an, China. From each patient, 7.5 to 9.5 milliliters of peripheral blood was collected into an EDTA anticoagulant tube. Ficoll Paque Plus density gradient separation was used to isolate PBMCs, and no further T cell sorting was done. An Agilent 2100 Bioanalyzer and agarose gel were used to check RNA quality, and a NanoDrop 2000 was used to measure RNA concentration. The sample was also reused in another study, on T cells in Graves' hyperthyroidism and ophthalmopathy. The second paper further reports: Graves' hyperthyroidism was defined as stable when no progression to ophthalmopathy occurred over 18 months of follow-up. The hyperthyroidism patients were between 18 and 65 years old and newly diagnosed, with a disease duration of less than 2 months. Patients with uncontrolled infections, other autoimmune diseases, pregnancy or lactation were excluded. Diagnoses were established on the basis of clinical symptoms, serum thyroxine and TRAb, thyroid ultrasound, and orbital computed tomography. The first round of RT-PCR for the TCR CDR3 was performed with the HTBI primer set and the Qiagen OneStep RT-PCR kit. Most expanded thyroid clonotypes (frequency above 0.001) were also found in blood, which suggests that blood repertoires may mirror thyroid immune responses. A 13 V-J signature model separated ophthalmopathy from stable hyperthyroidism, with approximately 87% sensitivity and just under 84% specificity in cross-validation and 80%/75% in testing. In validation, progression to ophthalmopathy was predicted by the model with 70.59% sensitivity and roughly 76% specificity, a median of approximately 7.1 months before onset. To identify distinguishing TCR V-J signatures, a discovery cohort of 100 patients was used, comprising 43 with Graves' ophthalmopathy and about 59 with stable Graves' hyperthyroidism. Prospective prediction of ophthalmopathy was tested in an independent validation cohort consisting of 18 to 20 hyperthyroidism patients and some 16 patients who later progressed to ophthalmopathy. For training and testing, the 100 patients in the discovery cohort were randomly divided in a 7:3 ratio. In several Graves' hyperthyroidism patients, the study also compared T-cell repertoires from thyroid tissue with T-cell repertoires from blood. After sampling, hyperthyroidism patients received methimazole starting at 30 mg daily, and ophthalmopathy patients received high-dose intravenous methylprednisolone. Libraries were constructed in a second round of multiplex PCR, after which size selection and purification were carried out. The libraries were sequenced on an Illumina HiSeq2000 using paired-end 100 bp reads. Raw data were processed with SOAPnuke, discarding reads with adapters, uncalled bases, mean Phred below 15, or no exact constant-primer or identifier match. COPE v1.2.5 was used to merge high-quality paired reads, and clonotypes were defined as unique nucleotide sequences. MiTCR v1.1 was used to align the clonotypes against IMGT TRBV, TRBD and TRBJ reference segments. The analysis included only V-J combinations with a frequency above 0.0001, which together covered approximately 99% of the repertoires. The TCS score was defined as F50 (clonal expansion) divided by E x V (chaos), with BLOSUM62-based TCRdist calculated between CDR3 peptides within each V-J. Welch's t-statistics and random forest reduced 514 V-J features to 13, which were used in a naive Bayes classifier (R e1071). No statistical method was used to fix the sample size in advance, and group allocation was not hidden from the investigators. TCR Vbeta CDR3 sequencing of some 140 peripheral blood samples (about 45 ophthalmopathy, roughly 74 hyperthyroidism and approximately 17 progressor patients) is reported in the paper.

The material sequenced was peripheral blood mononuclear cells (PBMCs), taken at new diagnosis, from a patient treated with antithyroid drugs. The receptor was isolated from a middle-aged woman with Graves disease. Donor details come from another sample of the same person, matched by shared clones.

The sequenced DNA: TGTGCCAGCAGCATAGACAGGGCCTTGGGTCAGCCCCAGCATTTT. Translation gives CASSIDRALGQPQHF. The rearrangement joined TRBV7-2 to TRBJ1-5, with 7 middle bases fitting TRBD1. The CDR3 measures 15 amino acids from cysteine to phenylalanine. Just the 45-base CDR3 DNA is kept, in frame starting at base 1. V trim: 5 bases; J trim: 6 bases; unmatched bases: 10. CDR1 and CDR2 are drawn from the germline V gene: SGHTA, FQGNSA.